This TCR beta chain appears in the sequencing data of a study of human T cells and chemical hapten exposure. Looking at the study overall: Diphenylcyclopropenone doses were given weekly to the scalps of patients across the approximately 25-week study. Upper-back patch tests with 0.01% DPC were read at 6 days.

Each CDR3 protein gets one entry after TCRdb re-called the RACE reads with MiXCR. The sample lists tens of thousands of distinct CDR3 sequences, approximately 12% occurring once. This clonotype was recorded at least ten times. This CDR3 is built from 14 residues. Germline V gene data show CDR1 as SQVTM and CDR2 as ANQGSEA. Trimming removed 6 bases from V and 0 bases from J, with 12 bases in between. Time point of the sample: patch test 3, about 24 weeks after DPC sensitization. Treatment here: therapeutic diphenylcyclopropenone sensitization with weekly scalp DPC. At every patch-test visit, blood was drawn before the patch test was applied.

The sequence derives from a woman aged 45-59 years with alopecia areata. Some clones in this sample may be carry-over from other donors' samples. Sequences were derived from whole blood, sampled in connection with sensitization to the hapten diphenylcyclopropenone (DPC). The chain is built from TRBV29-1 and TRBJ1-5; D is possibly TRBD1 (5 bases). CDR3 DNA sequence: TGCAGCGTCGGACAAGCATCTAGCAATCAGCCCCAGCATTTT. This sequence encodes CSVGQASSNQPQHF.